This T cell receptor (beta chain) is drawn from a study of blood T cell repertoires in COVID-19. Study context: Italy, Spain and the United States were the sources of the convalescent and acute COVID-19 samples.

Authors' analysis steps: Reference gene primer amplification yielded estimated nucleated cell counts. The data were produced by immunoSEQ multiplex PCR, yet TCRdb's version contains in-frame clones alone and is incomplete. The V and J calls and clone size are taken from that table; D and trimming were inferred from the DNA. The table lists 300,000 to 400,000 clones, around 87% of them singletons. The CDR3 is 13 amino acids. The ends were cut back, 10 bases at V and 8 bases at J, with 17 bases in the middle. Germline CDR1 is ENHRY and CDR2 is SYGVKD. The sample consisted of PBMCs or T cells enriched from blood (not recorded which). The source is a man aged 18 to 30 who had recovered from COVID-19. The J gene is TRBJ1-4, the V gene TRBV10-3; perhaps TRBD1 as D (5 bases). The CDR3: CATYEGVGEKLFF. The CDR3 coding sequence is TGTGCCACCTATGAAGGGGTGGGAGAAAAACTGTTTTTT.